This T cell receptor (beta chain) stems from a study of blood T cell repertoires in COVID-19. The repertoire was sequenced with immunoSEQ multiplex PCR; TCRdb's copy has only in-frame clones and lacks some. The table has just over 350,000 clones, 65% to 90% seen once. The CDR3 spans 19 residues. Germline CDR1 and CDR2: KGHSH and LQKENI. J gave up 0 bases and V 1 base, and 12 bases lay outside the gene matches. This receptor was obtained from a woman aged 55-75 years with COVID-19, enrolled during active disease. This chain links TRBV18 with TRBJ2-1, with 7 bases fitting TRBD2. The sample consisted of peripheral blood. CDR3 loop: CASSPQERGAFSSYNEQFF. DNA of the CDR3: TGTGCCAGCTCACCACAGGAGCGGGGAGCTTTCAGCTCCTACAATGAGCAGTTCTTC. Full variable domain (rest looked up from reference TRBV18 and TRBJ2-1): NAGVMQNPRHLVRRRGQEARLRCSPMKGHSHVYWYRQLPEEGLKFMVYLQKENIIDESGMPKERFSAEFPKEGPSILRIQQVVRGDSAAYFCASSPQERGAFSSYNEQFFGPGTRLTVL.